The next 21 T cell receptor beta chains were all read from a single sample in a study of blood T cell repertoires in COVID-19 (dated by TCRdb to the early 2020s). The library was made by the immunoSEQ multiplex PCR assay. TCRdb holds this immuneACCESS table with in-frame rearrangements only. Some clones are missing; in checked studies, unresolved V genes explain under half, and the rest has no known cause. For this sample there are just over 150,000 clones; roughly nine tenths appear just once. Jointly, the top ten make up approximately 2.3% of the sample. Sequenced material: peripheral blood. The origin of the receptors is a woman in her seventies with acute or convalescent COVID-19.

The rearrangement links TRBV24-1 to TRBJ2-1; 7 nucleotides match TRBD2. This CDR3 contains 15 residues. Germline-derived CDR1 and CDR2 are KGHDR and SFDVKD. V dropped 6 bases and J dropped 4; count of bases not matched to a gene: 8. CDR3 DNA: TGTGCCACCAGTTCGAGCGGGGCAAGGTACAATGAGCAGTTCTTC. The encoded protein is CATSSSGARYNEQFF.

The chain links TRBV7-8 to TRBJ1-1, with TRBD1 as a possible D gene (5 bases). Germline assignment: CDR1 SGHVS and CDR2 FQNEAQ. This CDR3 has 15 amino acids. The V end was cut by 5 bases, the J end by 1 base, with 14 bases between. The CDR3 sequence is CASSQNRFGNTEAFF. CDR3 bases: TGTGCCAGCAGCCAAAACAGGTTTGGGAACACTGAAGCTTTCTTT. Full variable domain (outside the CDR3, taken from reference TRBV7-8 and TRBJ1-1): GAGVSQSPRYKVAKRGQDVALRCDPISGHVSLFWYQQALGQGPEFLTYFQNEAQLDKSGLPSDRFFAERPEGSVSTLKIQRTQQEDSAVYLCASSQNRFGNTEAFFGQGTRLTVV.

This clone was seen only a few times. The rearrangement joins TRBV19 to TRBJ1-1, with 8 bases matching TRBD1. The V gene end was trimmed by 10 bases and the J gene end by 4 bases; junction bases not matched to a gene: 11. Germline V lookup: CDR1 LNHDA, CDR2 SQIVND (reference sequence). The CDR3 is 14 amino acids. The CDR3 DNA follows: TGTGCCACCCTACACCCGACAGGGGCCACTGAAGCTTTCTTT. Residues: CATLHPTGATEAFF. The complete variable domain, with remaining parts taken from reference TRBV19 and TRBJ1-1, reads DGGITQSPKYLFRKEGQNVTLSCEQNLNHDAMYWYRQDPGQGLRLIYYSQIVNDFQKGDIAEGYSVSREKKESFPLTVTSAQKNPTAFYLCATLHPTGATEAFFGQGTRLTVV.

This chain links TRBV18 with TRBJ1-5; unclear D gene. V lost 4 bases to trimming and J lost 5 bases, with 9 bases between them. Germline CDR1 is KGHSH and CDR2 is LQKENI. The CDR3 has 13 residues. The CDR3, as DNA: TGTGCCAGCTCACTATTTCTCGATCAGCCCCAGCATTTT. This codes for CASSLFLDQPQHF. Looking up the rest from reference TRBV18 and TRBJ1-5 gives the full variable domain: NAGVMQNPRHLVRRRGQEARLRCSPMKGHSHVYWYRQLPEEGLKFMVYLQKENIIDESGMPKERFSAEFPKEGPSILRIQQVVRGDSAAYFCASSLFLDQPQHFGDGTRLSIL.

This chain joins TRBV5-5 and TRBJ1-5; TRBD1 is a possible D gene (5 bases). The CDR3 is 15 amino acids. Trimming left V 1 base short and J 4 bases short, with 12 bases between. Germline values: CDR1 SGHKS, CDR2 YYEKEE (reference sequence). CDR3 in amino acids: CASSLFEQANQPQHF. DNA of the CDR3: TGTGCCAGCAGCTTGTTCGAACAGGCTAATCAGCCCCAGCATTTT.

V usage is TRBV7-9 and J usage is TRBJ1-1; D remains unclear. Trimming pared 8 bases from V and 1 base from J, leaving 8 bases between. Germline CDR1 is SEHNR and CDR2 is FQNEAQ (reference sequence). The CDR3 is 12 amino acids. The CDR3 is CASDASNTEAFF. CDR3 in DNA: TGTGCCAGCGATGCGTCGAACACTGAAGCTTTCTTT.

The chain employs TRBV28 and TRBJ1-2, with 8 bases matching TRBD1. The CDR3 sequence is 16 residues long. The ends lost 5 bases at V and 4 bases at J; junction bases unmatched: 12. Per germline, CDR1 MDHEN and CDR2 SYDVKM. This CDR3 is CASSPPGQGGGYGYTF. CDR3 bases: TGTGCCAGCAGTCCCCCCGGACAGGGAGGGGGCTATGGCTACACCTTC.

The genes are TRBV7-3 and TRBJ1-2; 7 nucleotides agree with TRBD1. Unmatched junction bases numbered 1, after V lost 3 bases and J lost 3 bases. Germline V gives CDR1 SGHTA, CDR2 FQGTGA. The CDR3 is 13 amino acids. The CDR3 loop is CASSFDRDYGYTF. The CDR3 nucleotides read TGTGCCAGCAGCTTTGACAGGGACTATGGCTACACCTTC. Full variable domain (remainder filled in from reference TRBV7-3 and TRBJ1-2): GAGVSQTPSNKVTEKGKYVELRCDPISGHTALYWYRQSLGQGPEFLIYFQGTGAADDSGLPNDRFFAVRPEGSVSTLKIQRTERGDSAVYLCASSFDRDYGYTFGSGTRLTVV.

V and J are TRBV6-1 and TRBJ1-2; the D is unclear. The CDR3 contains 16 residues. Deletions cut 4 bases from V and 2 bases from J, with 17 bases between. Germline CDR1 reads MNHNS; CDR2 reads SASEGT. This CDR3 reads CASSALGMGRNYGYTF. The CDR3 DNA follows: TGTGCCAGCAGTGCCCTTGGGATGGGGAGGAACTATGGCTACACCTTC.

The CDR3 protein is CASSSRDRGSGANVLTF. CDR3 nucleotides: TGTGCCAGTAGTTCCCGGGACAGGGGTTCTGGGGCCAACGTCCTGACTTTC. This chain uses TRBV19 with TRBJ2-6, with TRBD1 matching 10 bases. Losses at the gene ends were 5 bases for V and 1 base for J; bases not matched to a gene: 5. In germline, CDR1 is LNHDA, CDR2 SQIVND (reference sequence). CDR3 length equals 17 residues.

Only one count was recorded for this clone. The chain links TRBV28 to TRBJ1-2; 9 bases match TRBD1. Trimming took 5 bases from V and 7 from J; bases not matched to a gene: 5. The CDR3 sequence is 13 residues long. Germline values: CDR1 MDHEN, CDR2 SYDVKM. The CDR3 DNA follows: TGTGCCAGCAGTCGACAGGGGGAGGTTGGCTACACCTTC. Its translation: CASSRQGEVGYTF.

In DNA, the CDR3 is TGCAGTGCTAGTCCCCGGAGCACAGATACGCAGTATTTT. It encodes CSASPRSTDTQYF. The chain links TRBV20-1 to TRBJ2-3; D gene unclear. Trimming took off 3 bases at V and 0 bases at J, with 7 bases between the two ends. This CDR3 spans 13 amino acids. CDR1 and CDR2 (germline): DFQATT, SNEGSKA (reference sequence).

The rearrangement joins TRBV19 to TRBJ1-6; TRBD1 aligns across 10 bases. This CDR3 has 14 amino acids. Trimming at V came to 6 bases and at J to 7 bases, leaving 3 bases not matched to a gene. Per germline, CDR1 LNHDA and CDR2 SQIVND (reference sequence). The CDR3 region is CASSGDRGNSPLHF. The CDR3 nucleotides read TGTGCCAGTAGCGGGGACAGGGGAAATTCACCCCTCCACTTT.

This clone was found a few times. In DNA, the CDR3 is TGTGCCAGCAGCTCTAATACGGGCTCTGGAAACACCATATATTTT. It encodes CASSSNTGSGNTIYF. The chain combines TRBV9 with TRBJ1-3; no definite D call. Germline-derived CDR1 and CDR2 are SGDLS and YYNGEE. The CDR3 sequence is 15 residues long. Trimming left V 4 bases short and J 0 bases short, with 11 bases between.

This rearrangement joins TRBV5-1 to TRBJ2-1, with D possibly matching TRBD2 (7 bases). This CDR3 has 13 amino acids. The V and J ends lost 4 bases and 5 bases respectively, with 10 bases between them. Germline CDR1 and CDR2: SGHRS and YFSETQ. The CDR3 reads CASSGGANNEQFF. The DNA for the CDR3 is TGCGCCAGCAGCGGGGGGGCCAACAATGAGCAGTTCTTC.

The chain uses TRBV15 and TRBJ1-5; D remains unclear. The germline gives CDR1 LNHNV, CDR2 YYDKDF (reference sequence). This CDR3 contains 15 residues. Trimming took 2 bases from V and 3 from J, leaving 11 bases between them. DNA for the CDR3: TGTGCCACCAGCAGAAACATCTTAACCAATCAGCCCCAGCATTTT. Its protein product is CATSRNILTNQPQHF.

The chain links TRBV6-4 to TRBJ2-3; D is possibly TRBD2 (6 bases). Germline values: CDR1 MRHNA, CDR2 SNTAGT. The V end lost 6 bases, the J end lost 2 bases, and 15 bases lay between the germline ends. The CDR3 runs 15 residues. This CDR3 reads CASRRDSSTTDTQYF. Here the CDR3 DNA reads TGTGCCAGCAGGAGGGACTCCTCCACCACAGATACGCAGTATTTT.

This chain connects TRBV6-5 to TRBJ1-2; 8 bases match TRBD1. The length of the CDR3 is 12 residues. Trimming at V came to 6 bases and at J to 5 bases, leaving 2 bases not matched to a gene. Germline loops: CDR1 MNHEY, CDR2 SVGAGI. CDR3 in DNA: TGTGCCAGCAGACAGGGGGGGTATGGCTACACCTTC. It encodes CASRQGGYGYTF.

The chain has TRBV13 and TRBJ2-1; D unresolved. V was pared by 2 bases and J by 6 bases, with 11 bases between. Germline values: CDR1 PRHDT, CDR2 FYEKMQ (reference sequence). This CDR3 has 14 amino acids. CDR3 protein: CASSLFTARNEQFF. Written as DNA, the CDR3 is TGTGCCAGCAGCTTATTCACAGCCCGCAATGAGCAGTTCTTC.

The chain uses TRBV28 and TRBJ1-6, with a weak D call TRBD1 (5 bases). The CDR3 covers 13 residues. V was pared by 2 bases and J by 10 bases, with 9 bases between. Germline values: CDR1 MDHEN, CDR2 SYDVKM. CDR3 loop: CASSLKWGSPLHF. CDR3 nucleotides: TGTGCCAGCAGTTTAAAGTGGGGCTCACCCCTCCACTTT.

The rearrangement uses TRBV7-6 and TRBJ1-5, with 8 bases lining up with TRBD1. Germline V CDR1 and CDR2: SGHVS, FNYEAQ. The trim removed 5 bases at V and 10 bases at J, leaving 10 bases unmatched. This CDR3 has 14 amino acids. The CDR3 here is CASSLGTGFGPQHF. CDR3 coding DNA: TGTGCCAGCAGCCTAGGGACAGGTTTTGGCCCCCAGCATTTT.